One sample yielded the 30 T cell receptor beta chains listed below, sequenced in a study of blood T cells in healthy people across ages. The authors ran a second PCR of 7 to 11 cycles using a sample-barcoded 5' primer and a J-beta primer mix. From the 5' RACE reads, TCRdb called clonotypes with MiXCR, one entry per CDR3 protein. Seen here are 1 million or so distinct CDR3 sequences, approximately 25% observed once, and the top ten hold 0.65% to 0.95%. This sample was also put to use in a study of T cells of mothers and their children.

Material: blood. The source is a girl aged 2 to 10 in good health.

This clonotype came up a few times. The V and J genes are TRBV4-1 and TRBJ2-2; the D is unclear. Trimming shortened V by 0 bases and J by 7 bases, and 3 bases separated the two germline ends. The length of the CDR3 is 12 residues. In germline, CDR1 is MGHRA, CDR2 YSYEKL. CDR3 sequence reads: CASSQDGGELFF. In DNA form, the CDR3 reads TGCGCCAGCAGCCAAGATGGCGGGGAGCTGTTTTTT.

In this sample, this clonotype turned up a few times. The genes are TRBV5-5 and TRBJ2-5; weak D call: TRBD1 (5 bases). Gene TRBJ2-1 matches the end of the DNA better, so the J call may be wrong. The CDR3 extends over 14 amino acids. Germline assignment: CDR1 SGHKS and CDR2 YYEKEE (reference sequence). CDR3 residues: CASSLVAGRYEQFF. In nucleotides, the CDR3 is TGTGCCAGCAGCTTGGTAGCAGGGCGGTATGAGCAGTTCTTC.

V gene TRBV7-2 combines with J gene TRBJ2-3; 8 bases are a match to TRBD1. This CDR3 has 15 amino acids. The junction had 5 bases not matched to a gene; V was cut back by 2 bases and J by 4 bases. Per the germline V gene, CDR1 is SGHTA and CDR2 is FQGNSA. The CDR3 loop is CASSLKDRVADTQYF. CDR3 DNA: TGTGCCAGCAGCTTAAAGGACAGGGTGGCAGATACGCAGTATTTT.

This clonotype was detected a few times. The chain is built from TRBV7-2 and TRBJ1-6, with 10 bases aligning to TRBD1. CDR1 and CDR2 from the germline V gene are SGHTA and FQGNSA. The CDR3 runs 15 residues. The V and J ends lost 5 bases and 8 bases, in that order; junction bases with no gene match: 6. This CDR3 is CASSQGTGEDSPLHF. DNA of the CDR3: TGTGCCAGCAGCCAGGGGACAGGGGAGGATTCACCCCTCCACTTT.

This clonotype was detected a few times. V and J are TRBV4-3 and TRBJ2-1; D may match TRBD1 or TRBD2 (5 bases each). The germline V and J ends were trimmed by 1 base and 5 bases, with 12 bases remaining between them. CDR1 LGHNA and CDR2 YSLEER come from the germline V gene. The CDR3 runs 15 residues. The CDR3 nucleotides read TGCGCCAGCAGCCAAGGACGAGGGGCGCACAATGAGCAGTTCTTC. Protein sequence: CASSQGRGAHNEQFF.

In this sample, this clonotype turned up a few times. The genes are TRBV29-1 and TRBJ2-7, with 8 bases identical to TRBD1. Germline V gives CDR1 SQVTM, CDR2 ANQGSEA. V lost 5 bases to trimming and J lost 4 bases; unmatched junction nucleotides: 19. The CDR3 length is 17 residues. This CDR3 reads CSVWAPITETGDYEQYF. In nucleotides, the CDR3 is TGCAGCGTTTGGGCTCCGATTACCGAGACAGGGGATTACGAGCAGTACTTC.

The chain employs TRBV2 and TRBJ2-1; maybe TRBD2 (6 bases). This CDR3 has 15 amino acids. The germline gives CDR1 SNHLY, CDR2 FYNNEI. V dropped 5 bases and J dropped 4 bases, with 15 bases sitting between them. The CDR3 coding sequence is TGTGCCAGCAGTTACGCGCTAGCGCCTTACAATGAGCAGTTCTTC. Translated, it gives CASSYALAPYNEQFF.

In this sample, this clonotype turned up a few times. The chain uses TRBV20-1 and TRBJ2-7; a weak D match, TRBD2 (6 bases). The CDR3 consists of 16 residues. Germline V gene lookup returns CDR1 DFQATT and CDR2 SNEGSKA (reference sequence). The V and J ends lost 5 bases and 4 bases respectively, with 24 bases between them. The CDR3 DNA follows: TGCAGTGCTTACAACCCGGAGGGCAGAGGCAAATACGAGCAGTACTTC. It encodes CSAYNPEGRGKYEQYF.

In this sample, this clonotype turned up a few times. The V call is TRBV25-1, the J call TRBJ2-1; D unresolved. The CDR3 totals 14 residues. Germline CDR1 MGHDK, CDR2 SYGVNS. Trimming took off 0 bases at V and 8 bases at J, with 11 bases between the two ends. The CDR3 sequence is CASSEYKASHEQFF. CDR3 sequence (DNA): TGTGCCAGCAGTGAATATAAGGCTAGTCATGAGCAGTTCTTC.

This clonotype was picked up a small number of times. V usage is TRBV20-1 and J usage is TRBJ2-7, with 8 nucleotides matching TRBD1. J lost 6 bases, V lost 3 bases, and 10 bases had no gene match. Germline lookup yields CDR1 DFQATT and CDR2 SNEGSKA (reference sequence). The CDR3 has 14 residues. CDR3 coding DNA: TGCAGTGCTAGCAATCAAGACAGGGGTAGCGAGCAGTACTTC. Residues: CSASNQDRGSEQYF.

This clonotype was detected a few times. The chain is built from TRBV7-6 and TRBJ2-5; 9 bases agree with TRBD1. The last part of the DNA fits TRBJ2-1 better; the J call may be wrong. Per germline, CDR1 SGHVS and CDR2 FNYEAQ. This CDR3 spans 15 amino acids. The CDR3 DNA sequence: TGTGCCAGCAGCGCCGGGACAGGGAGGTACAATGAGCAGTTCTTC. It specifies CASSAGTGRYNEQFF.

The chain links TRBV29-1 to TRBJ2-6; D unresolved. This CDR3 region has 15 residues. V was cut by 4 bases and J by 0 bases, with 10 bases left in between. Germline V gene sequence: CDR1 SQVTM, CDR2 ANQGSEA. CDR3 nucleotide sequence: TGCAGCGTTGTTCCGGCGGACTCTGGGGCCAACGTCCTGACTTTC. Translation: CSVVPADSGANVLTF.

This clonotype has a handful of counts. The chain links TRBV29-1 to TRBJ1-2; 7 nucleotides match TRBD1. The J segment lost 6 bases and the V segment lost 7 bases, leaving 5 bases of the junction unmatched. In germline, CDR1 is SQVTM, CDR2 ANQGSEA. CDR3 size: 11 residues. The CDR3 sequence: CSEDRVHGYTF. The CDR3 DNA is TGCAGCGAAGACAGGGTCCATGGCTACACCTTC.

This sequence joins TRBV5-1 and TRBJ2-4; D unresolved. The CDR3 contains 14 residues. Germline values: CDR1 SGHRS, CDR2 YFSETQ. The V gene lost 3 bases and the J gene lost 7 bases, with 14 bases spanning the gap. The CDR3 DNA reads TGCGCCAGCAGCTCGACCCCCGAGTCGAACATTCAGTACTTC. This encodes CASSSTPESNIQYF. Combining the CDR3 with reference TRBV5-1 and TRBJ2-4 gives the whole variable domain KAGVTQTPRYLIKTRGQQVTLSCSPISGHRSVSWYQQTPGQGLQFLFEYFSETQRNKGNFPGRFSGRQFSNSRSEMNVSTLELGDSALYLCASSSTPESNIQYFGAGTRLSVL.

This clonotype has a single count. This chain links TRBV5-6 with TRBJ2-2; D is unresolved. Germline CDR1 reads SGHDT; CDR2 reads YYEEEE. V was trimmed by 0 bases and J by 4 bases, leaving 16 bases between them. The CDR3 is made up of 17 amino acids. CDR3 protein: CASSLVGRLVLTGELFF. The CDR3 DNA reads TGTGCCAGCAGCTTGGTAGGCAGGTTGGTCCTCACCGGGGAGCTGTTTTTT.

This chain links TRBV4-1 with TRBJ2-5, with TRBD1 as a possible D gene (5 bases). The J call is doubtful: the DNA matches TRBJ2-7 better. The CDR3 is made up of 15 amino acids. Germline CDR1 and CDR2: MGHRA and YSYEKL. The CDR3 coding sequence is TGCGCCAGCAGCCTCTCTTTGACAGAAGCCTACGAGCAGTACTTC. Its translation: CASSLSLTEAYEQYF.

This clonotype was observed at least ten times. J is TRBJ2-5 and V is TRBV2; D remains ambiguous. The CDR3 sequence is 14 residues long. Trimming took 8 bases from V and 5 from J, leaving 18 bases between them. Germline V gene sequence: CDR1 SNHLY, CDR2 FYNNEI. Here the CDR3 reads CASETLQSGETQYF. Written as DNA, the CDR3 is TGTGCCAGCGAAACTTTACAGAGTGGGGAGACCCAGTACTTC.

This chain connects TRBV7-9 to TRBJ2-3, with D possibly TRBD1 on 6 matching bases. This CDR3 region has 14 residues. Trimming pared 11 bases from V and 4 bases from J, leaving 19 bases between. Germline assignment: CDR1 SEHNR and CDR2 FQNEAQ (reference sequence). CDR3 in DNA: TGTGCCCAAGGGGACAAGGGTATTCCAGATACGCAGTATTTT. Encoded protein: CAQGDKGIPDTQYF.

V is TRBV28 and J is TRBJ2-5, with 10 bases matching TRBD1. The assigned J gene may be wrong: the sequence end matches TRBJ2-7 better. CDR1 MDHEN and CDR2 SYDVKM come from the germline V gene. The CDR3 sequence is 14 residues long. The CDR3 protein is CASRAGQGYYEQYF. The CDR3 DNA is TGTGCCAGCAGGGCGGGACAGGGGTACTACGAGCAGTACTTC.

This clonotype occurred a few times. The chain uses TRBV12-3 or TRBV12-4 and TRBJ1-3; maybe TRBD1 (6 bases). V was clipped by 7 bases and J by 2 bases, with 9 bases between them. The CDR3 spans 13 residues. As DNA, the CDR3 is TGTGCCAGCAATAACAGGGCTGGAAACACCATATATTTT. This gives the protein CASNNRAGNTIYF.

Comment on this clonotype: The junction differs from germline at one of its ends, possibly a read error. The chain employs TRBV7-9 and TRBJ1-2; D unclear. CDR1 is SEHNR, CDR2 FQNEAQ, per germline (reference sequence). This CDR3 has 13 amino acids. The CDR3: CASSSPSRFGYTF. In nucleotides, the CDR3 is TGTGCAAGCAGTTCCCCTTCGCGATTCGGCTACACCTTC.

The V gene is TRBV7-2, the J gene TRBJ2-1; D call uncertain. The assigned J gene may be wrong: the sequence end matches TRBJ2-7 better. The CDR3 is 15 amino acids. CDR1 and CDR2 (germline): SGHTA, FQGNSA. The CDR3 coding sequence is TGTGCCAGCAGCAATGACAAAATCCTATTCTACGAGCAGTACTTC. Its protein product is CASSNDKILFYEQYF.

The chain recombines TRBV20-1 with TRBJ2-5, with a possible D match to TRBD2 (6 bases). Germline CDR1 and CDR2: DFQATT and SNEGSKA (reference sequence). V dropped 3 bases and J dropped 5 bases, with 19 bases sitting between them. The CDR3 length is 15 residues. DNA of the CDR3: TGCAGTGCTAGTATGTCTCGTCCCGGGGGTGAGACCCAGTACTTC. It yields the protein CSASMSRPGGETQYF.

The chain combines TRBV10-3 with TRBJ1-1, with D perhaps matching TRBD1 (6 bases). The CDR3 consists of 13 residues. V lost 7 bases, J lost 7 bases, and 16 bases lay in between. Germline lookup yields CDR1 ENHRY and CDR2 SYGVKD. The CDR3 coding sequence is TGTGCCATCACTCCGACCCCCAGGGGTGAAGCTTTCTTT. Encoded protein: CAITPTPRGEAFF.

CDR3 protein: CASSSPAGSYEQYF. DNA of the CDR3: TGCGCCAGCAGCTCCCCAGCGGGTTCCTACGAGCAGTACTTC. The chain links TRBV5-1 to TRBJ2-7; maybe TRBD2 (6 bases). The CDR3 has 14 residues. V shed 3 bases and J shed 1 base, with 11 bases lying between them. Germline CDR1 and CDR2: SGHRS and YFSETQ.

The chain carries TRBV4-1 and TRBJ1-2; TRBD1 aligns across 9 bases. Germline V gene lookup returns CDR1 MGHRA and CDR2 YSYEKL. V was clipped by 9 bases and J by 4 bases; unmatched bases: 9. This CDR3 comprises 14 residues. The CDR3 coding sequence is TGCGCCAGTCGTCCCGGGACAGGGAGCTATGGCTACACCTTC. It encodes CASRPGTGSYGYTF.

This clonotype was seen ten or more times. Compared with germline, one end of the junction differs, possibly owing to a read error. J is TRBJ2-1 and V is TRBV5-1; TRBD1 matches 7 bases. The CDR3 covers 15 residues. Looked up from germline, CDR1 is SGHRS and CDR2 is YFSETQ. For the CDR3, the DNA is TGTGCCAGCAGCCCCGGGACAGTCTCCTACAATGAGCAGTTCTTC. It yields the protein CASSPGTVSYNEQFF.

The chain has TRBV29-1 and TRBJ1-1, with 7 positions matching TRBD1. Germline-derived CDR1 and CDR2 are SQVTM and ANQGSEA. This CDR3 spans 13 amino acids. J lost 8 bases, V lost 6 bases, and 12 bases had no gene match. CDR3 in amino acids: CSVGPGQRIEAFF. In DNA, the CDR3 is TGCAGCGTGGGACCGGGACAGCGTATCGAAGCTTTCTTT.

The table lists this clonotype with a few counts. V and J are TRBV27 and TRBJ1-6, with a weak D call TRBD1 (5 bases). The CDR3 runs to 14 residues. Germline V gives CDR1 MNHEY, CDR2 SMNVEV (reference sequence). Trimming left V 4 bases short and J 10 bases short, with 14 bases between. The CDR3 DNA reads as TGTGCCAGCAGTTCCCATGGTGGGGACTCACCCCTCCACTTT. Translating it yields CASSSHGGDSPLHF.

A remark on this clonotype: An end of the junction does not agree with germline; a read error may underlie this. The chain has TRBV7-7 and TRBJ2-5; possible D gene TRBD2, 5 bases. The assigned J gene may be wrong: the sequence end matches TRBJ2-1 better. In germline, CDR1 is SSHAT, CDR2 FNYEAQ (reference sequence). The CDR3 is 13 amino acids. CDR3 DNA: TGTGCTAGCAGCTTGGAGATAACGGGGGAGCAGTTCTTC. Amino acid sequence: CASSLEITGEQFF.